This T cell receptor (beta chain) comes out of a study of identical twins. The table lists this clonotype with a count of one. TCRdb reprocessed the 5' RACE reads via MiXCR and lists one record per CDR3 protein. Among 600,000 to 800,000 distinct CDR3 sequences listed, around 21% were seen once. The V gene lost 2 bases and the J gene lost 6 bases, with 8 bases spanning the gap. The CDR3 contains 13 residues. Germline V gene sequence: CDR1 SGHVS, CDR2 FNYEAQ. A further study also used this sample, focusing on T cells expressing NK-cell markers. According to that study: Seven of the eight sequenced donors were classified as HCMV-seropositive, and one was classified as seronegative. Similarly, these clonotypes led the CD3+CD56-NKG2C+ fraction as well in several donors.

This receptor was taken from a woman under 30 in good health. The sample consisted of PBMCs. The genes are TRBV7-6 and TRBJ2-1; D may be TRBD1 (5 bases). The CDR3 DNA reads as TGTGCCAGCAGCTTACCAGGGATCAATGAGCAGTTCTTC. As protein: CASSLPGINEQFF.